This T cell receptor beta chain was observed in a study of blood T cell repertoires in COVID-19. For this clone: Other DNA sequences of this sample code for an identical CDR3.

Germline V gives CDR1 SGHRS, CDR2 YFSETQ. Trimming cost V 2 bases and J 1 base, with 3 bases left between them. The CDR3 is 13 amino acids. Which cohort a participant joined came from the clinical history participants gave. Either two negative PCRs, clearance, or symptom resolution qualified Cohort 3 donors as recovered. As originally analysed: Using reference gene primer amplification, nucleated cell counts were estimated. Sequenced by immunoSEQ multiplex PCR; TCRdb stores in-frame clones only, minus some. V and J calls and clone size are given by that table; D and trimming were obtained from the DNA. The table records around 390,000 clones, 87% of them present only once.

The genes are TRBV5-1 and TRBJ2-2, with no clear D. The sample was PBMCs or T cells enriched from blood (not recorded which). This clonotype was obtained from a woman in her fifties or sixties who had recovered from COVID-19. CDR3 nucleotides: TGCGCCAGCAGCTTACAGAACACCGGGGAGCTGTTTTTT. Protein: CASSLQNTGELFF.